These 24 T cell receptor beta chains were all obtained from the same sample, sequenced in a study of control samples from healthy donors and cancer patients. The repertoire was sequenced with immunoSEQ multiplex PCR; TCRdb's copy has only in-frame clones and lacks some. The sample lists about 220,000 clones, just under 95% occurring once. Sample: blood. Receptors were obtained from a middle-aged man in good health.

The chain combines TRBV3-1 (or the pseudogene TRBV3-2) with TRBJ1-2; D is unclear. This CDR3 is built from 13 residues. The V and J ends lost 0 bases and 7 bases respectively, with 9 bases between them. The germline CDR1 and CDR2 sequences are LGHDT and YNNKEL (reference sequence). The CDR3 sequence: CASSQDRSSGYTF. The CDR3 DNA sequence: TGTGCCAGCAGCCAAGATCGTAGCAGTGGCTACACCTTC.

The chain recombines TRBV2 with TRBJ1-2; TRBD1 might be the D (5 bases). The CDR3 extends over 12 amino acids. The germline gives CDR1 SNHLY, CDR2 FYNNEI. V lost 3 bases and J 8 bases, leaving 10 bases between the germline ends. CDR3 DNA: TGTGCCAGCAGTGACCAGGGTGAAGGCTACACCTTC. It is translated as CASSDQGEGYTF.

Worth noting for this clone: This specimen includes other DNA sequences encoding the same CDR3. V gene TRBV3-1 (or the pseudogene TRBV3-2) combines with J gene TRBJ1-2; D gene unclear. Germline assignment: CDR1 LGHDT and CDR2 YNNKEL (reference sequence). The CDR3 has 12 residues. The V end lost 1 base, the J end lost 4 bases, and 4 bases lay between the germline ends. DNA of the CDR3: TGTGCCAGCAGCCAAGGAGCCTATGGCTACACCTTC. It is translated as CASSQGAYGYTF.

The chain couples TRBV6-5 to TRBJ2-1, with 7 bases aligning to TRBD1. The CDR3 sequence is 14 residues long. The germline gives CDR1 MNHEY, CDR2 SVGAGI. Germline trimming cut 7 bases from V and 0 bases from J; bases unmatched to any gene: 3. CDR3 in amino acids: CASKGASSYNEQFF. The DNA for the CDR3 is TGTGCCAGCAAGGGGGCGAGCTCCTACAATGAGCAGTTCTTC.

The CDR3 DNA is TGTGCCAGCACTGGATTCTCTGGAAACACCATATATTTT. Its protein product is CASTGFSGNTIYF. The gene calls are TRBV28 and TRBJ1-3; D gene unclear. The CDR3 loop spans 13 amino acids. Trimming shortened V by 7 bases and J by 0 bases, and 7 bases separated the two germline ends. The germline CDR1 and CDR2 sequences are MDHEN and SYDVKM.

The rearrangement joins TRBV6-5 to TRBJ2-3; the D gene is possibly TRBD2 (5 bases). V lost 5 bases to trimming and J lost 3 bases, with 15 bases between them. Germline V gene lookup returns CDR1 MNHEY and CDR2 SVGAGI. The CDR3 has 15 residues. The CDR3 reads CASSRRTGRTDTQYF. The CDR3 bases are TGTGCCAGCAGTCGCAGGACTGGCCGGACAGATACGCAGTATTTT.

This chain links TRBV24-1 with TRBJ2-5, with D uncertain. The CDR3 length is 14 residues. Trimming took 4 bases from V and 5 from J, leaving 13 bases between them. Germline V gene sequence: CDR1 KGHDR, CDR2 SFDVKD. The CDR3, as DNA: TGTGCCACCAGTGACCCGAGATTCGGGGAGACCCAGTACTTC. Translation: CATSDPRFGETQYF.

The chain couples TRBV9 to TRBJ2-1; no clear D. This CDR3 is built from 14 residues. Per the germline V gene, CDR1 is SGDLS and CDR2 is YYNGEE. The V gene lost 0 bases and the J gene lost 1 base, with 5 bases spanning the gap. CDR3 amino acids: CASSVGLSYNEQFF. DNA for the CDR3: TGTGCCAGCAGCGTAGGCCTGTCCTACAATGAGCAGTTCTTC. The entire variable domain, with the rest obtained from reference TRBV9 and TRBJ2-1, is as follows: DSGVTQTPKHLITATGQRVTLRCSPRSGDLSVYWYQQSLDQGLQFLIQYYNGEERAKGNILERFSAQQFPDLHSELNLSSLELGDSALYFCASSVGLSYNEQFFGPGTRLTVL.

Regarding this clone: The junction differs from germline at one of its ends, possibly a read error. The genes are TRBV27 and TRBJ1-4; D is perhaps TRBD1 (6 bases). The germline CDR1 and CDR2 sequences are MNHEY and SMNVEV (reference sequence). The CDR3 is 16 residues long. The CDR3 reads CASSLSRGGLGEKLFF. The CDR3 nucleotides are TGTGCCAGCAGTCTATCGCGAGGGGGGCTCGGAGAAAAACTGTTTTTT.

The chain combines TRBV3-1 (or the pseudogene TRBV3-2) with TRBJ2-7, with 7 bases identical to TRBD2. Unmatched junction bases numbered 6, after V lost 4 bases and J lost 0 bases. The CDR3 is made up of 15 amino acids. Per germline, CDR1 LGHDT and CDR2 YNNKEL (reference sequence). CDR3 sequence (DNA): TGTGCCAGCAGCCTTGGAGCGGGAAGCTCCTACGAGCAGTACTTC. Its protein is CASSLGAGSSYEQYF.

This chain links TRBV5-6 with TRBJ2-3, with TRBD1 matching 7 bases. The germline CDR1 and CDR2 sequences are SGHDT and YYEEEE. This CDR3 is built from 16 residues. With 1 base clipped from V and 0 bases from J, the junction kept 5 bases outside the gene matches. The CDR3 sequence: CASSLRGGLSTDTQYF. The DNA of the CDR3 is TGTGCCAGCAGCTTGCGAGGGGGCTTGAGCACAGATACGCAGTATTTT.

This rearrangement joins TRBV5-5 to TRBJ1-5; D is uncertain. Germline V gene sequence: CDR1 SGHKS, CDR2 YYEKEE (reference sequence). The CDR3 covers 14 residues. Trimming cost V 0 bases and J 9 bases, with 13 bases left between them. CDR3 DNA: TGTGCCAGCAGCTTGGAGGAGGAATTGGGGCCCCAGCATTTT. Its protein product is CASSLEEELGPQHF.

This sequence joins TRBV7-6 and TRBJ2-3, with TRBD2 as a possible D gene (5 bases). Trimming left V 2 bases short and J 4 bases short, with 19 bases between. This CDR3 comprises 17 residues. Germline-derived CDR1 and CDR2 are SGHVS and FNYEAQ. DNA of the CDR3: TGTGCCAGCAGCTTAATTTGGGATATCCTAGCAGCAGATACGCAGTATTTT. Translation gives CASSLIWDILAADTQYF.

Written as DNA, the CDR3 is TGTGCCAGCAGCCCCCGACAGGGGGCAACTAATGAAAAACTGTTTTTT. Its protein product is CASSPRQGATNEKLFF. This sequence joins TRBV9 and TRBJ1-4; 9 positions match TRBD1. The CDR3 extends over 16 amino acids. V was pared by 4 bases and J by 0 bases, with 4 bases of the junction left unmatched. Germline V gene sequence: CDR1 SGDLS, CDR2 YYNGEE.

Comments on this clone: The same CDR3 arises from other DNA sequences in this sample as well. The chain couples TRBV20-1 to TRBJ2-3; unclear D gene. Germline assignment: CDR1 DFQATT and CDR2 SNEGSKA (reference sequence). The CDR3 extends over 11 amino acids. V was cut by 5 bases and J by 4 bases, with 7 bases left in between. CDR3 loop: CSASRPDTQYF. The CDR3 coding sequence is TGCAGTGCTTCCCGCCCAGATACGCAGTATTTT.

The chain recombines TRBV19 with TRBJ1-5, with TRBD1 as a possible D gene (5 bases). CDR1 and CDR2 from the germline V gene are LNHDA and SQIVND (reference sequence). V was trimmed by 2 bases and J by 0 bases, leaving 20 bases between them. This CDR3 comprises 19 residues. CDR3 loop: CASSIRGTPARYSNQPQHF. The DNA of the CDR3 is TGTGCCAGTAGTATAAGAGGGACTCCTGCCCGATATAGCAATCAGCCCCAGCATTTT.

This clone was counted a single time. In DNA, the CDR3 is TGTGCCAGCAGTGGGACGGGTTATTTGAACACTGAAGCTTTCTTT. Amino acid sequence: CASSGTGYLNTEAFF. The chain employs TRBV28 and TRBJ1-1, with D possibly being TRBD1 (5 bases). The CDR3 extends over 15 amino acids. The germline CDR1 and CDR2 sequences are MDHEN and SYDVKM. The V gene lost 5 bases and the J gene lost 0 bases, with 13 bases spanning the gap.

The V gene is TRBV27, the J gene TRBJ2-2; 9 bases agree with TRBD2. V lost 2 bases to trimming and J lost 5 bases; unmatched junction nucleotides: 12. CDR1 MNHEY and CDR2 SMNVEV come from the germline V gene (reference sequence). The CDR3 spans 18 residues. The CDR3 region is CASSLLAGSRLGTGELFF. Written as DNA, the CDR3 is TGTGCCAGCAGTTTACTAGCGGGGTCCCGATTGGGGACCGGGGAGCTGTTTTTT.

This chain links TRBV2 with TRBJ1-6, with 7 nucleotides matching TRBD1. This CDR3 spans 13 amino acids. Germline V gene lookup returns CDR1 SNHLY and CDR2 FYNNEI. Trimming removed 4 bases from V and 9 bases from J; junction bases left unmatched: 3. This CDR3 is CASSGQGSSPLHF. DNA of the CDR3: TGTGCCAGCAGTGGACAGGGAAGTTCACCCCTCCACTTT.

The chain carries TRBV5-4 and TRBJ2-1; 7 nucleotides align to TRBD1. V trimming: 6 bases; J trimming: 5 bases; junction bases outside the gene matches: 11. This CDR3 region has 15 residues. Germline-derived CDR1 and CDR2 are SGHNT and YYREEE (reference sequence). CDR3 sequence: CASKGFAGGHNEQFF. The CDR3 DNA is TGTGCCAGCAAGGGTTTTGCAGGGGGACACAATGAGCAGTTCTTC. Complete variable domain (other parts from reference TRBV5-4 and TRBJ2-1): ETGVTQSPTHLIKTRGQQVTLRCSSQSGHNTVSWYQQALGQGPQFIFQYYREEENGRGNFPPRFSGLQFPNYSSELNVNALELDDSALYLCASKGFAGGHNEQFFGPGTRLTVL.

This clone occurred once. The V and J genes are TRBV12-3 or TRBV12-4 and TRBJ2-7; D is undetermined. V lost 3 bases, J lost 2 bases, and 8 bases lay in between. The CDR3 contains 13 residues. The CDR3 loop reads CASSLQETYEQYF. CDR3 nucleotides: TGTGCCAGCAGTTTGCAGGAAACCTACGAGCAGTACTTC.

V usage is TRBV3-1 (or the pseudogene TRBV3-2) and J usage is TRBJ2-3; 7 bases match TRBD2. V gave up 8 bases and J gave up 4 bases; unmatched junction bases: 9. CDR3 size: 14 residues. Germline V lookup: CDR1 LGHDT, CDR2 YNNKEL (reference sequence). CDR3 nucleotide sequence: TGTGCCAGCTCCCTCGGGGGGTCCTCAGATACGCAGTATTTT. Translating it yields CASSLGGSSDTQYF.

The chain employs TRBV11-2 and TRBJ1-1, with 8 bases matching TRBD1. The CDR3 totals 16 residues. The junction had 9 bases not matched to a gene; V was cut back by 5 bases and J by 1 base. Germline V gene sequence: CDR1 SGHAT, CDR2 FQNNGV. Here the CDR3 reads CASSPGTGVRNTEAFF. The DNA for the CDR3 is TGTGCCAGCAGCCCCGGGACAGGCGTTCGGAACACTGAAGCTTTCTTT.

The chain combines TRBV5-1 with TRBJ1-1; TRBD1 is a possible D gene (5 bases). Trimming cost V 5 bases and J 4 bases, with 18 bases left between them. The germline gives CDR1 SGHRS, CDR2 YFSETQ. The CDR3 consists of 15 residues. CDR3: CASSGSGARGTEAFF. CDR3 in DNA: TGCGCCAGCAGTGGCTCCGGGGCGCGAGGCACTGAAGCTTTCTTT.